What follows are 9 T cell receptor beta chains derived from one specimen sequenced in a study of blood T cell repertoires in COVID-19. TCRdb's copy holds only in-frame clones and misses some; the assay was immunoSEQ multiplex PCR. The sample contains about 160,000 clones, over 70% of which appear only once. What was sequenced was peripheral blood. These receptors originate from a man between 65 and 85 years old with acute or convalescent COVID-19.

V and J are TRBV6-5 and TRBJ1-5, with D maybe TRBD1 (5 bases). V lost 4 bases to trimming and J lost 0 bases, with 7 bases between them. There are 14 residues in the CDR3. Germline V CDR1 and CDR2: MNHEY, SVGAGI. The CDR3 loop reads CASSWGDSNQPQHF. The CDR3 region has the DNA TGTGCCAGCAGTTGGGGGGATAGCAATCAGCCCCAGCATTTT.

CDR3 bases: TGTGCCAGCAGTTATGGGACTGACTATGGCTACACCTTC. It is translated as CASSYGTDYGYTF. The V gene is TRBV6-5, the J gene TRBJ1-2, with D tentatively TRBD1 (5 bases). V dropped 3 bases and J dropped 3 bases, with 8 bases sitting between them. Germline V gene sequence: CDR1 MNHEY, CDR2 SVGAGI. The CDR3 sequence is 13 residues long.

The J gene is TRBJ2-7, the V gene TRBV11-3; weak D call: TRBD1 (6 bases). Between the trimmed V and J ends, which lost 7 bases and 0 bases, there was a span of 13 bases. CDR3 length: 14 residues. Germline loops: CDR1 SGHNT, CDR2 YENEEA. The DNA for the CDR3 is TGTGCCAGCACCCTGTACAGGGACTCCTACGAGCAGTACTTC. As protein: CASTLYRDSYEQYF.

This clone was seen a handful of times. The rearrangement joins TRBV7-8 to TRBJ2-7; 12 bases align to TRBD2. This CDR3 spans 14 amino acids. The V and J ends lost 5 bases and 1 base, in that order; junction bases with no gene match: 0. In germline, CDR1 is SGHVS, CDR2 FQNEAQ. For the CDR3, the DNA is TGTGCCAGCAGCGGACTAGCGGGATCCTACGAGCAGTACTTC. This translates into CASSGLAGSYEQYF.

The CDR3, as DNA: TGTGCCAGCAGTAATACAGGGGGCGATGAGACCCAGTACTTC. It encodes CASSNTGGDETQYF. The rearrangement uses TRBV28 and TRBJ2-5; 9 bases match TRBD1. The CDR3 runs to 14 residues. The germline gives CDR1 MDHEN, CDR2 SYDVKM. V was clipped by 5 bases and J by 5 bases; unmatched bases: 6.

This chain links TRBV5-1 with TRBJ2-3; TRBD1 might be the D (6 bases). V was clipped by 0 bases and J by 2 bases, with 13 bases between them. The CDR3 extends over 16 amino acids. Germline CDR1 reads SGHRS; CDR2 reads YFSETQ. The CDR3 region is CASSLEDSRNTDTQYF. CDR3 bases: TGCGCCAGCAGCTTGGAGGACAGCCGAAACACAGATACGCAGTATTTT.

The chain links TRBV6-5 to TRBJ1-2, with D unclear. CDR1 and CDR2 (germline): MNHEY, SVGAGI. V lost 7 bases to trimming and J lost 4 bases, with 16 bases between them. The length of the CDR3 is 14 residues. The CDR3 DNA reads TGTGCCAGCACCGTCGGGGAGGGTATCTATGGCTACACCTTC. This translates into CASTVGEGIYGYTF.

The chain employs TRBV7-3 and TRBJ2-5; D perhaps matches TRBD2 (5 bases). V lost 3 bases and J 2 bases, leaving 13 bases between the germline ends. Germline CDR1 is SGHTA and CDR2 is FQGTGA. The CDR3 extends over 15 amino acids. CDR3 region: CASSLTRGSQETQYF. CDR3 bases: TGTGCCAGCAGCTTGACTCGGGGATCTCAAGAGACCCAGTACTTC.

The chain combines TRBV3-1 (or the pseudogene TRBV3-2) with TRBJ2-7, with 9 positions matching TRBD2. The germline CDR1 and CDR2 sequences are LGHDT and YNNKEL (reference sequence). Germline trimming cut 3 bases from V and 5 bases from J; bases unmatched to any gene: 8. CDR3 size: 15 residues. The CDR3 loop is CASSQLAGEGNEQYF. CDR3 sequence (DNA): TGTGCCAGCAGCCAGTTAGCGGGAGAGGGTAACGAGCAGTACTTC.